The 2 T cell receptor beta chains listed next were all sequenced from one sample in a study of blood T cell repertoires in COVID-19. The data were produced by immunoSEQ multiplex PCR, yet TCRdb's version contains in-frame clones alone and is incomplete. This table holds about 500,000 clones, about nine tenths found once. Sequencing used PBMCs or T cells enriched from blood (not recorded which). These receptors were collected from a woman younger than 30 who had recovered from COVID-19.

V and J are TRBV5-1 and TRBJ1-1; no reliable D call. The V and J ends lost 1 base and 7 bases respectively, with 11 bases between them. CDR1 and CDR2 from the germline V gene are SGHRS and YFSETQ. The CDR3 contains 13 residues. The CDR3 sequence is CASSLPGMSEAFF. The DNA for the CDR3 is TGCGCCAGCAGCTTGCCGGGTATGAGTGAAGCTTTCTTT.

Only one count was recorded for this clone. This chain connects TRBV6-5 to TRBJ2-2; 7 bases align to TRBD1. J gave up 5 bases and V 2 bases, and 2 bases lay outside the gene matches. Germline values: CDR1 MNHEY, CDR2 SVGAGI. The CDR3 has 14 amino acids. The CDR3 loop reads CASSYTTGTGELFF. Written as DNA, the CDR3 is TGTGCCAGCAGTTACACGACAGGGACCGGGGAGCTGTTTTTT.